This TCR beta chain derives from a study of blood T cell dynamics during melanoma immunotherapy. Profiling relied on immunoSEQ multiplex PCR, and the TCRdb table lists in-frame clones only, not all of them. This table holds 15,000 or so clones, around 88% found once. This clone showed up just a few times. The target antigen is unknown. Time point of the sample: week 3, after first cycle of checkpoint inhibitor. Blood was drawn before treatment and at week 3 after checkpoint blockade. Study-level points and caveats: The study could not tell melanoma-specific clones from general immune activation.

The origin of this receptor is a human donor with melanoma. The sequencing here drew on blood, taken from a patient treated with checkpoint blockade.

The CDR3: CAISAVTNYGYTF. CDR3 nucleotides: TGTGCCATCAGTGCAGTGACGAACTATGGCTACACCTTC. V is TRBV10-3 and J is TRBJ1-2, with D uncertain. V gave up 4 bases and J gave up 2 bases, with 8 bases separating them. Germline loops: CDR1 ENHRY, CDR2 SYGVKD. CDR3 length equals 13 residues.